A single T cell receptor beta chain is shown here with its context. No cognate antigen has been identified for it. No much larger clonotype is one base removed from it; base qualities were not supplied. As encoded in the germline V gene, CDR1 is MGHRA while CDR2 is YSYEKL. The CDR3 runs 17 residues from the cysteine to the phenylalanine. The sequence is cut down to CDR3 DNA, 51 bases in frame from base 1. V ends up 0 bases short and J 2 bases short, with an unmatched junction base count of 4. The cohort was made up of approximately 670 healthy bone marrow donors. At the time of sampling, all cohort members were nominally healthy, though unrecorded immune exposures were likely present. The donor tested CMV seropositive, placing the donor among the 290 or so seropositive members of the cohort. Every donor gave a peripheral blood sample, and the peripheral blood mononuclear cells from that sample were used for TCR beta sequencing. The Qiagen DNeasy Blood Extraction Kit was used to extract genomic DNA from the blood cell samples.

The sample is drawn from a study of cytomegalovirus exposure and HLA in healthy donors (dated by TCRdb to about 2017). For the wider study: An earlier analysis of roughly 610 of the donors reported about 260 Gb of sequence data and 95 million to 130 million unique TCR beta sequences obtained from around 170 million T cells. The study used immunosequencing to profile the T cell repertoires of 670 or so subjects and linked those repertoires to cytomegalovirus serostatus. Alongside the repertoire data, information on donor age, sex, ethnicity and CMV serostatus was compiled. High-throughput TCR immunosequencing, statistical association of individual TCRs with disease status, and machine learning were combined to predict cytomegalovirus infection status. Besides the first cohort of hundreds of subjects, a separate validation cohort made up of some 110 different subjects was used. Around 300 gigabases of sequencing data and around 87 million unique TCR sequences were included in an early release covering 550 to 650 HLA-typed donors. To decide whether each TCR beta V gene segment behaved as functional or pseudogenic, an earlier analysis of some 540 of the donors relied on high-throughput TCR beta sequencing. In a later analysis, previously published TCR beta repertoires from about 670 donors were re-analyzed and high-resolution HLA genotyping was added so that TCR occurrence patterns could be studied. The later analysis used no new phenotypic data to find candidate immune exposures, relying instead on TCR beta sequences and their occurrence across donors. The number of typed donors differed by locus: about 620-640 for A, B, C, DRB1 and DQB1; 500 to 550 for DQA1; fewer than 610 for DPA1; and around 490 for DPB1. Roughly 5 DR-DQ haplotypes were handled as single units for association and clustering because linkage in the cohort was strong. HLA typing included class I and class II loci at four-digit resolution. Every discovery cohort repertoire had been produced on one sequencing platform. Among the approximately 420 genotyped donors, approximately 81% belonged to the genetic ancestry cluster associated with self-reported Caucasian donors. In a later genetic analysis, genome-wide SNP genotypes for about three fifths of the roughly 670 donors were used, and that subset was treated as a discovery cohort. Among almost 400 genotyped donors of the cohort, an average of approximately 240,000 unique TCR beta nucleotide sequences were sequenced per donor, around 20% of them non-productive. The study aimed to test whether cataloging public T cell receptors could reveal signatures of past pathogen exposure. Overall study results and their limits: A later analysis associated 16,951 TCR beta sequences with specific HLA alleles at a false discovery rate of 0.05. Several of the top co-occurrence clusters appeared to be linked to parvovirus B19, influenza, CMV and Epstein-Barr virus, according to a later analysis. A further reported finding was that TCR beta sequences accurately predicted the HLA-A and HLA-B alleles for most subjects in the first cohort. Compared with equally common non-associated chains, HLA-associated TCR beta chains in a later analysis were more clonally expanded and had lower generation probabilities. A group of highly shared sequence variants was considered likely to be a technical artifact of the sequencing pipeline. Correlated functional status among segregating V segments might be attributable to linkage disequilibrium, but an unknown experimental factor could not be ruled out. Compared with the roughly 700-donor mean, donors in an Asian-associated ancestry cluster had fewer N-insertions in productive TCRs, according to a later genetic analysis. Broadly in line with IMGT annotations, most TCR beta V segments showed up in productive rearrangements about 90% or about 30% of the time in an earlier analysis of several hundred of the donors. Three of the identified cytomegalovirus-associated TCR beta chains were confirmed in vitro to be specific for cytomegalovirus antigens. It was suggested by the authors that the approach could potentially be generalized to other disease states and immunological phenotypes. While some public TCRs were present in many individuals, most TCR sequences turned up only very rarely across donors. Sequencing depth was assumed to be roughly uniform across donors in the presence/absence analyses, though that assumption may not hold. A later genetic analysis associated a missense DCLRE1C variant with V-gene and J-gene trimming of TCR beta chains, and an independent cohort replicated the association. Some IMGT-functional V segments, including TRBV6-2 and TRBV6-3, could not be told apart with the 87-base-pair reads, so those segments were excluded. Cytomegalovirus status was reported to be diagnosed by the classifier with high specificity and sensitivity in both the original and validation cohorts. The study listed 164 TCR beta chains as associated with cytomegalovirus. Because counts were too low, roughly 17 rarely observed V segments, including chromosome 9 orphons, were left out of the earlier analysis of roughly 600 of the donors. Immune exposure information for the cohort was limited to CMV serostatus. When HLA alleles, especially DR and DQ, strongly co-occurred, TCR associations were difficult to assign to individual alleles. In a later analysis, most CMV-associated TCR beta chains were found to appear HLA-restricted, with HLA associations seemingly driven largely by CMV exposure. A later analysis found that TCR association rates varied across HLA loci, with DRB1 alleles showing the most associated TCRs and HLA-C alleles the fewest. Because some donors lacked HLA typing at each locus, the association tests relied only on the typed subset. Only TCR beta chains were sequenced in this cohort, and the absence of alpha or paired-chain data limited detectable features.

Libraries were prepared through the immunoSEQ multiplex PCR assay. The multiplex PCR relied on a mix of 60 forward primers for TCR Vbeta segments and 13 reverse primers for TCR Jbeta segments. The CDR3 region of rearranged TCR beta genes was amplified from genomic DNA by a multiplex PCR assay. Amplified TCR beta libraries were sequenced as 87-base-pair reads on the Illumina HiSeq System. The paper's data handling went like this. In a later analysis, 80 million or so unique TCR beta chains were counted across the approximately 670 repertoires, and around 10 million of these chains were shared by at least two donors. To remove PCR and sequencing errors, raw reads were error-corrected and collapsed into unique sequences using a nearest-neighbor algorithm that merged closely related sequences. Alignment of CDR3 sequences to IMGT reference sequences was used to assign V, D and J gene segments. For a sequence to be retained, a match of at least six nucleotides to both a V gene segment and a J gene segment was required. A rearrangement was called productive if the CDR3 had no stop codons and remained in frame with V and J, and every other rearrangement was called non-productive. CDR3 was defined according to IMGT convention as the region running from the second conserved V-encoded cysteine to the conserved J-encoded phenylalanine. The earlier analysis of approximately 590 of the donors excluded any sequence lacking an unambiguous match to a single V gene segment. An earlier analysis of fewer than 650 of the donors classified V segments as functional when productive rearrangements were above 56.7% and as segregating when the standard deviation between donors was above 5%. A statistical classification framework was built for diagnosing cytomegalovirus status from the catalog of TCR beta chain sequences. A later analysis assigned V and J genes by comparing TCR nucleotide sequences with IMGT/GENE-DB human TR gene sequences. In a later analysis, CDR3 sequences and most-parsimonious VDJ recombination scenarios were assigned using the TCRdist pipeline. In a later analysis, each TCR beta chain was defined by its CDR3 amino acid sequence together with its V-gene family, and reads lacking a unique V-gene family were excluded. A later analysis removed 600 or so highly shared, low-generation-probability nucleotide sequences to deal with suspected cross-contamination and a sequencing artifact. In a later analysis, a clonal expansion index was calculated for each public chain from normalized within-repertoire ranks of inferred template counts. In a later analysis, generation probabilities were computed using a VDJ recombination model fitted to out-of-frame rearrangements, and the results were checked against IGoR. Hypergeometric tests were used in a later analysis to score TCR-TCR, TCR-HLA and TCR-CMV co-occurrence, with a repertoire-size bias correction applied to the TCR pairs. In a later analysis, false discovery rates were estimated by permuting HLA or CMV assignments 20 times. In a later analysis, co-occurring TCRs were grouped with DBSCAN, and TCRdist sequence similarity was added when clustering was performed within HLA-allele-positive subsets. Repertoires with fewer than 30,000 or more than 120,000 public chains, plus five repertoires with anomalous nucleotide sharing, were excluded from co-occurrence clustering. TCRdb carries this immuneACCESS record with in-frame sequences only. Its versions omit some clonotypes, under half of them owing to an unresolved V gene in the studies checked, with the rest unexplained. V, J and clone size were drawn from that table, and D and trimming were deduced from the DNA. This sample comprises over 75,000 clones, 82% of them detected only once. 3.4% of the sample goes to the ten largest clones.

The sequenced sample was PBMCs. The chain uses TRBV4-1 and TRBJ2-1; the central 10 bases match TRBD2. The TCR originated in a man under 40 in good health and CMV-seropositive. The sequenced DNA: TGCGCCAGCAGCCAAGAAGCCCTAGCGGGAGCCTACAATGAGCAGTTCTTC. The encoded protein is CASSQEALAGAYNEQFF.